This passage covers 14 T cell receptor beta chains from one sample sequenced in a study of a mutant IDH1 vaccine in newly diagnosed glioma. Clones were read by immunoSEQ multiplex PCR, and TCRdb kept only the in-frame ones, dropping some. This table has tens of thousands of clones, roughly 80% appearing once. The time point denotes: baseline, week 1 (first vaccination visit). Treatment defined: pre-vaccination baseline after standard-of-care therapy. Sequencing used PBMCs, obtained from a glioma patient treated with radiotherapy, temozolomide or both. The receptor source for this set is a woman aged 40-49 years with glioma.

The gene calls are TRBV6-5 and TRBJ2-7; TRBD2 might be the D (7 bases). This CDR3 contains 16 residues. The germline V gene has CDR1 MNHEY and CDR2 SVGAGI. Trimming shortened V by 4 bases and J by 2 bases, and 18 bases separated the two germline ends. DNA of the CDR3: TGTGCCAGCAGTTTCCTCGGTGGGGGGGGCCCCTACGAGCAGTACTTC. Residues: CASSFLGGGGPYEQYF.

The chain couples TRBV10-1 to TRBJ1-2; 7 bases align to TRBD1. Trimming cost V 5 bases and J 4 bases; bases outside gene matches: 4. The germline V gene has CDR1 WNHNN and CDR2 SYGVQD (reference sequence). This CDR3 comprises 13 residues. The CDR3 loop reads CASSPDRLYGYTF. The CDR3 nucleotides read TGCGCCAGCAGTCCGGACAGGCTCTATGGCTACACCTTC.

The chain combines TRBV29-1 with TRBJ1-2, with 9 nucleotides matching TRBD1. Germline assignment: CDR1 SQVTM and CDR2 ANQGSEA. CDR3 length: 11 amino acids. For the CDR3, the DNA is TGCAGTACAGGGGGCATCGGTGGCTACACCTTC. The encoded protein is CSTGGIGGYTF.

The chain carries TRBV5-1 and TRBJ1-1; 11 bases align to TRBD1. The V gene end was trimmed by 4 bases and the J gene end by 5 bases; junction bases not matched to a gene: 4. Germline CDR1 and CDR2: SGHRS and YFSETQ. This CDR3 region has 14 residues. CDR3 protein: CASSPGTGGTEAFF. CDR3 nucleotide sequence: TGCGCCAGCAGCCCAGGGACAGGGGGAACTGAAGCTTTCTTT.

The J gene is TRBJ1-5, the V gene TRBV4-1, with 7 bases identical to TRBD1. V lost 3 bases to trimming and J lost 1 base; unmatched junction nucleotides: 3. Germline CDR1 MGHRA, CDR2 YSYEKL. The length of the CDR3 is 15 residues. CDR3 nucleotide sequence: TGCGCCAGCAGCCAGCCGACAGGGAGCAATCAGCCCCAGCATTTT. This translates into CASSQPTGSNQPQHF.

This clone was seen a single time. The chain is built from TRBV13 and TRBJ1-1; 10 positions match TRBD1. CDR3 size: 16 residues. V was clipped by 2 bases and J by 3 bases; unmatched bases: 6. CDR1 PRHDT and CDR2 FYEKMQ come from the germline V gene (reference sequence). CDR3 nucleotide sequence: TGTGCCAGCAGCTTATGGAGACAGGGGGCGTACACTGAAGCTTTCTTT. Translation: CASSLWRQGAYTEAFF.

This clone showed up just a few times. The gene calls are TRBV2 and TRBJ2-7; D tentatively reads TRBD1 or TRBD2 (6 bases each). With 4 bases removed from V and 2 bases from J, the gap between germline ends came to 12 bases. This CDR3 is 14 amino acids long. CDR1 is SNHLY and CDR2 is FYNNEI in the germline V gene. CDR3 sequence: CASSVGGPPYEQYF. DNA for the CDR3: TGTGCCAGCAGTGTTGGGGGGCCGCCCTACGAGCAGTACTTC.

V gene TRBV2 combines with J gene TRBJ2-2; 7 positions match TRBD1. J was trimmed by 1 base and V by 5 bases; bases with no gene match: 1. This CDR3 spans 14 amino acids. Germline V CDR1 and CDR2: SNHLY, FYNNEI. CDR3 nucleotides: TGTGCCAGCAGTAGACAGGGGAACACCGGGGAGCTGTTTTTT. This translates into CASSRQGNTGELFF. The full variable domain, in which reference TRBV2 and TRBJ2-2 provide the parts outside the CDR3, is EPEVTQTPSHQVTQMGQEVILRCVPISNHLYFYWYRQILGQKVEFLVSFYNNEISEKSEIFDDQFSVERPDGSNFTLKIRSTKLEDSAMYFCASSRQGNTGELFFGEGSRLTVL.

The chain joins TRBV10-1 to TRBJ1-1; D gene uncertain. Germline CDR1 reads WNHNN; CDR2 reads SYGVQD (reference sequence). Trimming took off 2 bases at V and 1 base at J, with 5 bases between the two ends. The CDR3 is 13 residues long. The CDR3 region has the DNA TGCGCCAGCAGTGAGGCCACGAACACTGAAGCTTTCTTT. Translated: CASSEATNTEAFF.

This chain joins TRBV5-8 and TRBJ1-6, with D uncertain. Trimming took 0 bases from V and 8 from J, leaving 12 bases between them. Germline V gene lookup returns CDR1 SGHTS and CDR2 YDEGEE. This CDR3 is built from 15 residues. CDR3 region: CASSLEVVPDSPLHF. CDR3 coding DNA: TGTGCCAGCAGCTTGGAAGTTGTTCCCGATTCACCCCTCCACTTT.

The CDR3 DNA follows: TGTGCCAGCAGCTTAGGGAATTGGAACACTGAAGCTTTCTTT. It codes for CASSLGNWNTEAFF. The chain combines TRBV7-2 with TRBJ1-1; no definite D call. The CDR3 has 14 amino acids. Germline V CDR1 and CDR2: SGHTA, FQGNSA. V was trimmed by 1 base and J by 1 base, leaving 7 bases between them.

The rearrangement uses TRBV9 and TRBJ1-2; maybe TRBD1 (5 bases). This CDR3 has 16 residues. The V end was cut by 3 bases, the J end by 6 bases, with 21 bases between. Germline loops: CDR1 SGDLS, CDR2 YYNGEE. This CDR3 reads CASSATTGWGEHGYTF. CDR3 nucleotide sequence: TGTGCCAGCAGCGCCACGACTGGGTGGGGGGAGCATGGCTACACCTTC. Filled out from reference TRBV9 and TRBJ1-2, the complete variable domain reads DSGVTQTPKHLITATGQRVTLRCSPRSGDLSVYWYQQSLDQGLQFLIQYYNGEERAKGNILERFSAQQFPDLHSELNLSSLELGDSALYFCASSATTGWGEHGYTFGSGTRLTVV.

The chain uses TRBV11-2 and TRBJ2-2; the D is unclear. This CDR3 contains 17 residues. V was clipped by 0 bases and J by 4 bases, with 15 bases between them. The V gene's germline CDR1 is SGHAT and CDR2 FQNNGV. CDR3 loop: CASSLERQSRITGELFF. DNA of the CDR3: TGTGCCAGCAGCTTAGAGCGGCAATCACGTATCACCGGGGAGCTGTTTTTT.

This chain joins TRBV9 and TRBJ1-6; D is unclear. V was cut by 4 bases and J by 6 bases, with 14 bases left in between. This CDR3 has 15 amino acids. Germline loops: CDR1 SGDLS, CDR2 YYNGEE. CDR3 coding DNA: TGTGCCAGCAGCTACTCTGGCCAGCCTAATTCACCCCTCCACTTT. It translates to CASSYSGQPNSPLHF.